These T cell receptor beta chains were read from a single sample in a study of T cell responses to AZD1222 COVID-19 vaccine. Only in-frame clones appear in the TCRdb table, and some are missing; sequencing was by immunoSEQ multiplex PCR. Of around 160,000 clones in the sample, around nine tenths were seen once. Source: peripheral blood, taken on day 0 of AZD1222 vaccination. These receptors all come from an adult in good health. CDR3s include the opening cysteine and the closing phenylalanine or tryptophan. Fields, in order: clone size, D gene, J gene, V gene, CDR3 DNA, CDR3 protein. A D gene is named only where the DNA matches it firmly. The size of a clone is reported for some rows only, either as once, few or many, or as a class for expanded clones.

clone_size: -
d_call: -
j_call: TRBJ2-1
v_call: TRBV3-1/TRBV3-2
cdr3_nt: TGTGCCAGCAGCCAAGATCCGGCGGTACCTAACAATGAGCAGTTCTTC
cdr3_aa: CASSQDPAVPNNEQFF

clone_size: few
d_call: -
j_call: TRBJ1-5
v_call: TRBV7-3
cdr3_nt: TGTGCCAGCAGTGGGGGCCACAATCAGCCCCAGCATTTT
cdr3_aa: CASSGGHNQPQHF

clone_size: -
d_call: TRBD1
j_call: TRBJ1-2
v_call: TRBV5-1
cdr3_nt: TGCGCCAGCACTCGGATAGGGACAGACTATGGCTACACCTTC
cdr3_aa: CASTRIGTDYGYTF

clone_size: -
d_call: -
j_call: TRBJ1-1
v_call: TRBV7-2
cdr3_nt: TGTGCCAGCAGCTTAGGCCCTCAGAACACTGAAGCTTTCTTT
cdr3_aa: CASSLGPQNTEAFF

clone_size: -
d_call: TRBD1
j_call: TRBJ2-1
v_call: TRBV15
cdr3_nt: TGTGCCACCAGCAGATTTCGACAGGGGGCGAATGAGCAGTTCTTC
cdr3_aa: CATSRFRQGANEQFF

clone_size: -
d_call: -
j_call: TRBJ2-7
v_call: TRBV6-5
cdr3_nt: TGTGCCAGCGATAGGTCGCTCTACGAGCAGTACTTC
cdr3_aa: CASDRSLYEQYF

clone_size: once
d_call: TRBD1
j_call: TRBJ1-2
v_call: TRBV28
cdr3_nt: TGTGCCAGCACTTCCCAAAGGACAGGGAAAGGCTACACCTTC
cdr3_aa: CASTSQRTGKGYTF

clone_size: -
d_call: -
j_call: TRBJ1-2
v_call: TRBV30
cdr3_nt: TGTGCCTGGAGTCAGGGGAAGTCCTATGGCTACACCTTC
cdr3_aa: CAWSQGKSYGYTF

clone_size: -
d_call: -
j_call: TRBJ1-1
v_call: TRBV9
cdr3_nt: TGTGCCAGCAGCGGACTAACAGGGACCGAAGCTTTCTTT
cdr3_aa: CASSGLTGTEAFF

clone_size: -
d_call: -
j_call: TRBJ2-1
v_call: TRBV5-8
cdr3_nt: TGTGCCAGCAGCCCAGGGACACAAATTGGGTACAATGAGCAGTTCTTC
cdr3_aa: CASSPGTQIGYNEQFF

clone_size: -
d_call: -
j_call: TRBJ1-5
v_call: TRBV19
cdr3_nt: TGTGCCAGTAGGGGGACGTATAGCAATCAGCCCCAGCATTTT
cdr3_aa: CASRGTYSNQPQHF

clone_size: -
d_call: -
j_call: TRBJ1-1
v_call: TRBV6-5
cdr3_nt: TGTGCCAGCAGTTACAGGCCGAACACTGAAGCTTTCTTT
cdr3_aa: CASSYRPNTEAFF

clone_size: -
d_call: TRBD1
j_call: TRBJ2-7
v_call: TRBV19
cdr3_nt: TGTGCCAGTAGTACTGGATGGACAGGGAGCTCCTACGAGCAGTACTTC
cdr3_aa: CASSTGWTGSSYEQYF

clone_size: -
d_call: TRBD1
j_call: TRBJ1-4
v_call: TRBV6-5
cdr3_nt: TGTGCCAGCAGTTACTCCGGGACAGGGGCCGAAAAACTGTTTTTT
cdr3_aa: CASSYSGTGAEKLFF

clone_size: -
d_call: TRBD2
j_call: TRBJ2-7
v_call: TRBV6-5
cdr3_nt: TGTGCCAGCGGGACTATTAGGCAGTACTTC
cdr3_aa: CASGTIRQYF

clone_size: -
d_call: -
j_call: TRBJ2-7
v_call: TRBV10-3
cdr3_nt: TGTGCCATCAGTCAGGACTACGAGCAGTACTTC
cdr3_aa: CAISQDYEQYF

clone_size: -
d_call: -
j_call: TRBJ1-1
v_call: TRBV6-5
cdr3_nt: TGTGCCAGCAGTTACTCGAGCCCCGTTGGATCCACTGAAGCTTTCTTT
cdr3_aa: CASSYSSPVGSTEAFF

clone_size: -
d_call: -
j_call: TRBJ1-1
v_call: TRBV3-1/TRBV3-2
cdr3_nt: TGTGCCAGCAGCCAAGACCCGGGGAAGGGAAACACTGAAGCTTTCTTT
cdr3_aa: CASSQDPGKGNTEAFF

clone_size: -
d_call: -
j_call: TRBJ1-6
v_call: TRBV11-2
cdr3_nt: TGTGCCAGCAGCTTCAGGGGTCGGAATTCACCCCTCCACTTT
cdr3_aa: CASSFRGRNSPLHF

clone_size: -
d_call: -
j_call: TRBJ1-5
v_call: TRBV6-1
cdr3_nt: TGTGCCAGCAGTGAAGGCGGGGGAGGTCAGCCCCAGCATTTT
cdr3_aa: CASSEGGGGQPQHF

clone_size: -
d_call: -
j_call: TRBJ1-2
v_call: TRBV6-2/TRBV6-3
cdr3_nt: TGTGCCAGCAGTGCACAGGCCCTCTATGGCTACACCTTC
cdr3_aa: CASSAQALYGYTF

clone_size: -
d_call: TRBD2
j_call: TRBJ2-5
v_call: TRBV28
cdr3_nt: TGTGCCAGCAGTTTATCGGCTAGCGGGGAACAAGAGACCCAGTACTTC
cdr3_aa: CASSLSASGEQETQYF

clone_size: -
d_call: -
j_call: TRBJ1-4
v_call: TRBV2
cdr3_nt: TGTGCCAGCAGGGCCGGGACGTATGAAAAACTGTTTTTT
cdr3_aa: CASRAGTYEKLFF

clone_size: -
d_call: -
j_call: TRBJ2-7
v_call: TRBV18
cdr3_nt: TGTGCCAGCTCGTCACAGGGAACTAGCTCCTACGAGCAGTACTTC
cdr3_aa: CASSSQGTSSYEQYF

clone_size: -
d_call: -
j_call: TRBJ1-2
v_call: TRBV28
cdr3_nt: TGTGCCAGCAGGTATGGAATAGGTAACAGCTATGGCTACACCTTC
cdr3_aa: CASRYGIGNSYGYTF

clone_size: -
d_call: TRBD2
j_call: TRBJ2-3
v_call: TRBV7-2
cdr3_nt: TGTGCCAGCAGCTTAGAGGTTCCCCCGCCACTAGCGGGAGGGTATACGCAGTATTTT
cdr3_aa: CASSLEVPPPLAGGYTQYF

clone_size: -
d_call: TRBD1
j_call: TRBJ2-7
v_call: TRBV28
cdr3_nt: TGTGCCAGCAGTTTCGGGACAGGGGATCTATACGAGCAGTACTTC
cdr3_aa: CASSFGTGDLYEQYF

clone_size: -
d_call: TRBD1
j_call: TRBJ1-1
v_call: TRBV7-9
cdr3_nt: TGTGCCAGCAGCCACCCGAAACAAGAACCCCGGGACAGGGAATCTGAAGCTTTCTTT
cdr3_aa: CASSHPKQEPRDRESEAFF

clone_size: -
d_call: TRBD1
j_call: TRBJ1-2
v_call: TRBV27
cdr3_nt: TGTGCCAGCAGTCTCGGACAGGGGACCTATGGCTACACCTTC
cdr3_aa: CASSLGQGTYGYTF

clone_size: -
d_call: TRBD2
j_call: TRBJ2-1
v_call: TRBV29-1
cdr3_nt: TGCAGCGTTGACCCCTTTTGGCGGGAGTGGGGTGAGCAGTTCTTC
cdr3_aa: CSVDPFWREWGEQFF

clone_size: -
d_call: -
j_call: TRBJ1-6
v_call: TRBV16
cdr3_nt: TGTGCCAGCAGGCAAGGGGGGTGGAATTCACCCCTCCACTTT
cdr3_aa: CASRQGGWNSPLHF

clone_size: -
d_call: -
j_call: TRBJ1-5
v_call: TRBV19
cdr3_nt: TGTGCCAGTAGTATAGAGTACAGGGCCCACCAGCCCCAGCATTTT
cdr3_aa: CASSIEYRAHQPQHF

clone_size: -
d_call: -
j_call: TRBJ1-1
v_call: TRBV30
cdr3_nt: TGTGCCTGGAGTGATTCAGGGTTCACTGAAGCTTTCTTT
cdr3_aa: CAWSDSGFTEAFF

clone_size: -
d_call: -
j_call: TRBJ1-1
v_call: TRBV28
cdr3_nt: TGTGCCAGCAGGGAGGTTGTCACTGAAGCTTTCTTT
cdr3_aa: CASREVVTEAFF

clone_size: -
d_call: -
j_call: TRBJ1-2
v_call: TRBV6-2/TRBV6-3
cdr3_nt: TGTGCCAGCAGCTCCTCGCGGCCTAACTATGGCTACACCTTC
cdr3_aa: CASSSSRPNYGYTF

clone_size: -
d_call: -
j_call: TRBJ1-6
v_call: TRBV25-1
cdr3_nt: TGTGCCAGCAGTCAACTTCCTACTAATTCACCCCTCCACTTT
cdr3_aa: CASSQLPTNSPLHF

clone_size: -
d_call: TRBD1
j_call: TRBJ1-2
v_call: TRBV7-9
cdr3_nt: TGTGCCAGCAGCCAAGGACAGGGGACTGGCTACACCTTC
cdr3_aa: CASSQGQGTGYTF

clone_size: -
d_call: TRBD1
j_call: TRBJ1-6
v_call: TRBV4-2
cdr3_nt: TGTGCCAGCAGCCAGGCAGGGACAGAGAATAATTCACCCCTCCACTTT
cdr3_aa: CASSQAGTENNSPLHF

clone_size: -
d_call: -
j_call: TRBJ2-3
v_call: TRBV7-2
cdr3_nt: TGTGCCACCCGGGACAGAGGGGGGACAGATACGCAGTATTTT
cdr3_aa: CATRDRGGTDTQYF

clone_size: -
d_call: TRBD2
j_call: TRBJ2-5
v_call: TRBV4-3
cdr3_nt: TGCGCCAGCAGCCAAGGGACTAGCGGGAGAGGATTGGAGACCCAGTACTTC
cdr3_aa: CASSQGTSGRGLETQYF

clone_size: -
d_call: -
j_call: TRBJ1-3
v_call: TRBV24-1
cdr3_nt: TGTGCCACCAGTGATGGGGGCGGCTCTGGAAACACCATATATTTT
cdr3_aa: CATSDGGGSGNTIYF

clone_size: -
d_call: TRBD1
j_call: TRBJ1-2
v_call: TRBV7-2
cdr3_nt: TGTGCCAGCAGCACCCGATCACCCGGGACAGGGATTAACTATGGCTACACCTTC
cdr3_aa: CASSTRSPGTGINYGYTF

clone_size: -
d_call: TRBD1
j_call: TRBJ1-2
v_call: TRBV9
cdr3_nt: TGTGCCAGCAGCGCCGAAACGGGGACAGGGAATGATGGCTACACCTTC
cdr3_aa: CASSAETGTGNDGYTF

clone_size: -
d_call: -
j_call: TRBJ1-4
v_call: TRBV21-1
cdr3_nt: TGTGCCAGAACAGGGTCCGGTGAAAAACTGTTTTTT
cdr3_aa: CARTGSGEKLFF

clone_size: -
d_call: -
j_call: TRBJ2-7
v_call: TRBV3-1/TRBV3-2
cdr3_nt: TGTGCCAGCAGCCAAGCTCACAGTTTAAGCTCCTACGAGCAGTACTTC
cdr3_aa: CASSQAHSLSSYEQYF

clone_size: -
d_call: TRBD1
j_call: TRBJ1-1
v_call: TRBV24-1
cdr3_nt: TGTGCCACCAGTGACGAAACAGGGGGTTCCACTGAAGCTTTCTTT
cdr3_aa: CATSDETGGSTEAFF

clone_size: -
d_call: TRBD1
j_call: TRBJ1-5
v_call: TRBV30
cdr3_nt: TGTGCCTGGCGAGCAGGGGGCGGTCAGCCCCAGCATTTT
cdr3_aa: CAWRAGGGQPQHF

clone_size: few
d_call: -
j_call: TRBJ1-1
v_call: TRBV7-2
cdr3_nt: TGTGCCAGCAGCCCCCGGCTGAACACTGAAGCTTTCTTT
cdr3_aa: CASSPRLNTEAFF

clone_size: -
d_call: -
j_call: TRBJ1-1
v_call: TRBV7-2
cdr3_nt: TGTGCCAGCAGCTTAGAACCTTTAAAGAGGGTTCACACTGAAGCTTTCTTT
cdr3_aa: CASSLEPLKRVHTEAFF

clone_size: -
d_call: TRBD2
j_call: TRBJ2-7
v_call: TRBV28
cdr3_nt: TGTGCCAGCCGGGGCGAGACTAGCGGGAGCTACGAGCAGTACTTC
cdr3_aa: CASRGETSGSYEQYF

clone_size: -
d_call: -
j_call: TRBJ1-6
v_call: TRBV7-9
cdr3_nt: TGTGCCAGCAGCTCCACCGGGAACGGATCACCCCTCCACTTT
cdr3_aa: CASSSTGNGSPLHF

clone_size: -
d_call: -
j_call: TRBJ1-3
v_call: TRBV5-6
cdr3_nt: TGTGCCAGCAGCCCGGGACGTGGAAACACCATATATTTT
cdr3_aa: CASSPGRGNTIYF

clone_size: -
d_call: -
j_call: TRBJ1-1
v_call: TRBV4-3
cdr3_nt: TGCGCCAGCAGCCAAGATCATGATTCCGGGGCCACTGAAGCTTTCTTT
cdr3_aa: CASSQDHDSGATEAFF

clone_size: -
d_call: -
j_call: TRBJ1-6
v_call: TRBV4-3
cdr3_nt: TGCGCCAGCAGCCAAGATCGGCAGGCACCCCTCCACTTT
cdr3_aa: CASSQDRQAPLHF

clone_size: once
d_call: TRBD1
j_call: TRBJ1-1
v_call: TRBV7-2
cdr3_nt: TGTGCCAGCAGCCTTTGGACAGGGCCGATGAACACTGAAGCTTTCTTT
cdr3_aa: CASSLWTGPMNTEAFF